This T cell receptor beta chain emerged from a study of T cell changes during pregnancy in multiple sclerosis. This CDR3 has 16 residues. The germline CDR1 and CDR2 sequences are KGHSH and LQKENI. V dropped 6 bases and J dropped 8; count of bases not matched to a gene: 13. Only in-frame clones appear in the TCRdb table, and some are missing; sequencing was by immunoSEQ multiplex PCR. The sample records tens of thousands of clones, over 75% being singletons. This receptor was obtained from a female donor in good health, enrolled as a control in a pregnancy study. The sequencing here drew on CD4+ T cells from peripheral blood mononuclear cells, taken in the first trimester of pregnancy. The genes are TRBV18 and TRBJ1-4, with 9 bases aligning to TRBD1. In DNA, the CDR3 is TGTGCCAGCTCGCCTTATTCCGGGACAGGGTCGGAAAAACTGTTTTTT. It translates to CASSPYSGTGSEKLFF.